These 29 T cell receptor beta chains were all obtained from the same sample, sequenced in a study of blood T cells in healthy people across ages. Using a J-beta primer mix together with a sample-barcoded 5' primer, a second PCR was run for about 6 to 11 cycles. TCRdb reprocessed the 5' RACE reads with MiXCR, giving one entry per CDR3 protein. The sample holds 1.5 million to 2 million distinct CDR3 sequences, about 31% seen once. What was sequenced was blood. All receptors come from a woman aged 25 to 45 in good health.

This clonotype appeared a few times. J is TRBJ2-7 and V is TRBV20-1; 11 bases fit TRBD1. Germline V gene sequence: CDR1 DFQATT, CDR2 SNEGSKA (reference sequence). The CDR3 has 15 amino acids. Trimming removed 6 bases from V and 1 base from J; junction bases left unmatched: 8. The CDR3 region has the DNA TGCAGTGCGCGGGACAGGGGGTTATCGTCCTACGAGCAGTACTTC. It codes for CSARDRGLSSYEQYF.

This clonotype was observed a handful of times. The genes are TRBV4-1 and TRBJ2-7; perhaps TRBD2 as D (5 bases). This CDR3 region has 15 residues. Germline V gives CDR1 MGHRA, CDR2 YSYEKL. V was clipped by 0 bases and J by 6 bases, with 15 bases between them. CDR3 region: CASSQDQPGYPEQYF. The DNA of the CDR3 is TGCGCCAGCAGCCAAGATCAACCGGGATACCCCGAGCAGTACTTC.

In its sample, this clonotype was seen a few times. This sequence joins TRBV10-3 and TRBJ2-1, with 7 bases matching TRBD2. The V segment lost 0 bases and the J segment 9 bases; nucleotides outside the gene matches: 5. The CDR3 totals 14 residues. CDR1 is ENHRY, CDR2 SYGVKD, per germline. The CDR3 spells CAISESTGGGEQFF. DNA of the CDR3: TGTGCCATCAGTGAGTCAACGGGGGGAGGTGAGCAGTTCTTC.

The chain uses TRBV20-1 and TRBJ2-1, with D hard to call. Germline V gene data show CDR1 as DFQATT and CDR2 as SNEGSKA (reference sequence). Trimming took 2 bases from V and 1 from J, leaving 9 bases between them. The CDR3 totals 14 residues. The CDR3 DNA follows: TGCAGTGCTAGACCCATAATTTCCTACAATGAGCAGTTCTTC. Its translation is CSARPIISYNEQFF.

The chain recombines TRBV10-3 with TRBJ2-1; D remains ambiguous. Germline loops: CDR1 ENHRY, CDR2 SYGVKD. This CDR3 spans 16 amino acids. V lost 0 bases and J lost 0, with 9 bases in between. CDR3 nucleotides: TGTGCCATCAGTGAGTCTTCAGGAAGCTCCTACAATGAGCAGTTCTTC. Translated, it gives CAISESSGSSYNEQFF.

In this sample, this clonotype turned up a few times. Written as DNA, the CDR3 is TGTGCCACCAGCAGAGATCCTGGAGGGGTCTCCTACGAGCAGTACTTC. It encodes CATSRDPGGVSYEQYF. The chain is built from TRBV15 and TRBJ2-7, with a possible D match to TRBD2 (6 bases). Trimming pared 0 bases from V and 0 bases from J, leaving 12 bases between. The CDR3 consists of 16 residues. Germline V CDR1 and CDR2: LNHNV, YYDKDF (reference sequence).

In this sample, this clonotype turned up a few times. V usage is TRBV29-1 and J usage is TRBJ1-2, with D unresolved. V lost 3 bases to trimming and J lost 5 bases, with 16 bases between them. The CDR3 consists of 14 residues. Germline-derived CDR1 and CDR2 are SQVTM and ANQGSEA. The CDR3 protein is CSVDNARLGYGYTF. The DNA of the CDR3 is TGCAGCGTTGACAACGCAAGGTTGGGATATGGCTACACCTTC.

The V call is TRBV6-5, the J call TRBJ2-3, with TRBD2 matching over 10 bases. Unmatched junction bases numbered 13, after V lost 6 bases and J lost 7 bases. Per germline, CDR1 MNHEY and CDR2 SVGAGI. This CDR3 has 16 amino acids. DNA for the CDR3: TGTGCCAGCAGGACTACCGGGACTAGCGATCCCCATACGCAGTATTTT. Its translation is CASRTTGTSDPHTQYF.

This clonotype was seen more than once but under ten times. This sequence joins TRBV7-2 and TRBJ1-1, with D tentatively TRBD1 (5 bases). The ends were cut back, 1 base at V and 0 bases at J, with 9 bases in the middle. The CDR3 consists of 15 residues. Germline V gene data show CDR1 as SGHTA and CDR2 as FQGNSA. CDR3 DNA: TGTGCCAGCAGCTTAGACAGGACGGTGAACACTGAAGCTTTCTTT. Its translation is CASSLDRTVNTEAFF.

With regard to this clonotype: A single base separates this from a much larger clone, so it may be a read error. This chain joins TRBV4-1 and TRBJ1-2; D is undetermined. Germline V gene sequence: CDR1 MGHRA, CDR2 YSYEKL. The CDR3 contains 16 residues. The CDR3 reads CVSSQEVGRLNYGYTF. The CDR3 DNA sequence: TGCGTCAGCAGCCAAGAGGTCGGGAGACTTAACTATGGCTACACCTTC.

This clonotype has just a few counts. V usage is TRBV20-1 and J usage is TRBJ2-5, with D possibly being TRBD2 (6 bases). Germline V lookup: CDR1 DFQATT, CDR2 SNEGSKA (reference sequence). The ends were cut back, 4 bases at V and 5 bases at J, with 14 bases in the middle. CDR3 size: 13 residues. As DNA, the CDR3 is TGCAGTGCTAACCGGGAGTCGGGGGAGACCCAGTACTTC. Translating gives CSANRESGETQYF.

This clonotype was detected a few times. The V gene is TRBV7-3, the J gene TRBJ2-5; D is ambiguous. CDR3 length equals 13 residues. Germline assignment: CDR1 SGHTA and CDR2 FQGTGA. V gave up 0 bases and J gave up 4 bases, with 6 bases separating them. This CDR3 is CASSLTWRETQYF. DNA of the CDR3: TGTGCCAGCAGCTTAACTTGGCGAGAGACCCAGTACTTC.

A few counts support this clonotype. CDR3 protein: CSVAWTGRTEAFF. CDR3 DNA: TGCAGCGTTGCTTGGACAGGGAGGACTGAAGCTTTCTTT. V usage is TRBV29-1 and J usage is TRBJ1-1, with 8 bases aligning to TRBD1. Germline-derived CDR1 and CDR2 are SQVTM and ANQGSEA. V gave up 4 bases and J gave up 5 bases; unmatched junction bases: 6. The CDR3 runs to 13 residues. The complete variable domain, with remaining parts taken from reference TRBV29-1 and TRBJ1-1, reads SAVISQKPSRDICQRGTSLTIQCQVDSQVTMMFWYRQQPGQSLTLIATANQGSEATYESGFVIDKFPISRPNLTFSTLTVSNMSPEDSSIYLCSVAWTGRTEAFFGQGTRLTVV.

V gene TRBV27 combines with J gene TRBJ1-6; a possible D gene is TRBD1 (5 bases). The CDR3 runs to 14 residues. The V gene's germline CDR1 is MNHEY and CDR2 SMNVEV (reference sequence). Deletions cut 1 base from V and 8 bases from J, with 9 bases between. DNA for the CDR3: TGTGCCAGCAGTTTATTAGGGGACCATTCACCCCTCCACTTT. It yields the protein CASSLLGDHSPLHF.

The chain is built from TRBV6-1 and TRBJ2-4, with TRBD2 matching over 7 bases. The assigned J gene may be wrong: the sequence end matches TRBJ2-5 better. CDR3 length: 14 residues. Germline V gives CDR1 MNHNS, CDR2 SASEGT. The CDR3 reads CASKSLGGVGTQYF. As DNA, the CDR3 is TGTGCCAGCAAATCTTTGGGAGGGGTTGGGACCCAGTACTTC.

This clonotype occurred a few times. V is TRBV6-5 and J is TRBJ1-2; D is unresolved. V was trimmed by 0 bases and J by 2 bases, leaving 10 bases between them. Germline CDR1 reads MNHEY; CDR2 reads SVGAGI. The CDR3 consists of 15 residues. CDR3 nucleotide sequence: TGTGCCAGCAGTTACTCGATTCGGGAAAACTATGGCTACACCTTC. It encodes CASSYSIRENYGYTF.

A few counts support this clonotype. The V call is TRBV9, the J call TRBJ2-1; TRBD2 aligns across 8 bases. The germline CDR1 and CDR2 sequences are SGDLS and YYNGEE. The CDR3 is made up of 12 amino acids. The trim removed 5 bases at V and 15 bases at J, leaving 10 bases unmatched. As DNA, the CDR3 is TGTGCCAGCAGTTACAGCGGGGGACCCTCGTTCTTC. The encoded protein is CASSYSGGPSFF.

In its sample, this clonotype was seen many times. This rearrangement joins TRBV30 to TRBJ2-7; TRBD2 might be the D (5 bases). Looked up from germline, CDR1 is GTSNPN and CDR2 is SVGIG (reference sequence). This CDR3 has 15 amino acids. Trimming took off 2 bases at V and 0 bases at J, with 14 bases between the two ends. The CDR3 DNA is TGTGCCTGGAGTCGGAGAGGGATAGGCTCCTACGAGCAGTACTTC. This gives the protein CAWSRRGIGSYEQYF.

The chain carries TRBV21-1 and TRBJ2-7; TRBD1, as called in the table, went unchecked against the DNA. TRBV21-1 has pseudogene status. The CDR3 has 20 residues. CDR3 nucleotide sequence: TGTGCCAGCAGCAACCCTGCCGGGACGCCCTTTTACCTTCGGGGCTACGAGCAGTACTTC. This sequence encodes CASSNPAGTPFYLRGYEQYF.

The table lists this clonotype with a few counts. The chain carries TRBV4-1 and TRBJ1-2; tentatively, D is TRBD1 (6 bases). Trimming pared 0 bases from V and 13 bases from J, leaving 18 bases between. The CDR3 totals 14 residues. CDR1 is MGHRA and CDR2 is YSYEKL in the germline V gene. The CDR3 is CASSQDRGTDLCTF. The CDR3 DNA is TGCGCCAGCAGCCAAGATAGGGGGACGGACTTGTGCACCTTC.

This clonotype appeared a few times. The chain has TRBV6-1 and TRBJ2-5; the match to TRBD2 covers 9 bases. The CDR3 spans 16 residues. Looked up from germline, CDR1 is MNHNS and CDR2 is SASEGT. The V segment lost 2 bases and the J segment 1 base; nucleotides outside the gene matches: 5. The CDR3 spells CASSESTSGPQETQYF. The CDR3, as DNA: TGTGCCAGCAGTGAATCGACTAGCGGCCCCCAAGAGACCCAGTACTTC.

V and J are TRBV4-1 and TRBJ2-2; 7 nucleotides align to TRBD2. V dropped 4 bases and J dropped 7; count of bases not matched to a gene: 15. In germline, CDR1 is MGHRA, CDR2 YSYEKL. There are 17 residues in the CDR3. The CDR3 region is CASSRARGLGEHGELFF. CDR3 in DNA: TGCGCCAGCAGCCGGGCCCGCGGACTAGGCGAACACGGGGAGCTGTTTTTT.

CDR3 in DNA: TGTGCCAGCAGCCGCGGGACTAGCGGGCCCTACGAGCAGTACTTC. Translated: CASSRGTSGPYEQYF. This rearrangement joins TRBV6-5 to TRBJ2-5, with 12 bases aligning to TRBD2. The last part of the DNA fits TRBJ2-7 better; the J call may be wrong. Germline V lookup: CDR1 MNHEY, CDR2 SVGAGI. The CDR3 totals 15 residues.

As regards this clonotype: This may be a read error: a much more frequent sequence differs by one nucleotide. The chain employs TRBV3-1 and TRBJ2-1; perhaps TRBD2 as D (6 bases). This CDR3 comprises 14 residues. Germline CDR1 is LGHDT and CDR2 is YNNKEL (reference sequence). The CDR3 nucleotides read TGTGGCAGCAGCCGCCGCGGGGACTACAATGAGCAGTTCTTC. Translating gives CGSSRRGDYNEQFF.

The chain combines TRBV3-1 with TRBJ2-3; D is ambiguous. Between the trimmed V and J ends, which lost 2 bases and 1 base, there was a span of 7 bases. The CDR3 contains 14 residues. Germline loops: CDR1 LGHDT, CDR2 YNNKEL (reference sequence). This chain's CDR3 is CASSQPFRTDTQYF. As DNA, the CDR3 is TGTGCCAGCAGCCAACCCTTCCGCACAGATACGCAGTATTTT.

This clonotype was found a few times. This chain's CDR3 is CSARGIKQGSYEQYF. In DNA form, the CDR3 reads TGCAGTGCTAGGGGCATAAAGCAGGGGTCGTACGAGCAGTACTTC. The gene calls are TRBV20-1 and TRBJ2-7, with D tentatively TRBD1 (6 bases). Trimming took off 3 bases at V and 4 bases at J, with 19 bases between the two ends. Germline-derived CDR1 and CDR2 are DFQATT and SNEGSKA (reference sequence). The CDR3 extends over 15 amino acids.

The V gene is TRBV20-1, the J gene TRBJ2-3; TRBD2 aligns across 8 bases. Germline V gives CDR1 DFQATT, CDR2 SNEGSKA (reference sequence). CDR3 length equals 14 residues. V lost 6 bases and J lost 1; bases outside the gene matches: 6. The CDR3: CSADTSGRTDTQYF. CDR3 coding DNA: TGCAGTGCCGACACTAGCGGTCGCACAGATACGCAGTATTTT.

Only a few counts were recorded for this clonotype. The gene calls are TRBV7-9 and TRBJ1-2; the D gene is possibly TRBD1 (5 bases). Trimming cost V 1 base and J 8 bases, with 11 bases left between them. The CDR3 spans 13 residues. CDR1 and CDR2 (germline): SEHNR, FQNEAQ (reference sequence). The CDR3 coding sequence is TGTGCCAGCAGCTTAGTTGGTGGGGGAGGCTACACCTTC. Translated, it gives CASSLVGGGGYTF.

The chain combines TRBV28 with TRBJ2-7; 13 bases are shared with TRBD2. Germline loops: CDR1 MDHEN, CDR2 SYDVKM. The CDR3 contains 17 residues. Unmatched junction bases numbered 10, after V lost 5 bases and J lost 3 bases. The CDR3 bases are TGTGCCAGCAGTACGGGACTAGCGGGGCCCTTTTACTACGAGCAGTACTTC. It encodes CASSTGLAGPFYYEQYF.